One sample yielded the 16 T cell receptor beta chains listed below, sequenced in a study of human T cells and chemical hapten exposure. Stated time point: patch test 1, 2 weeks after DPC sensitization. As for treatment: therapeutic diphenylcyclopropenone sensitization with weekly scalp DPC. Using its own MiXCR run on the RACE reads, TCRdb lists one record per CDR3 protein. The sample shows roughly 82,000 distinct CDR3 sequences, 12% of them seen only once. The sample consisted of whole blood, taken in connection with sensitization to the hapten diphenylcyclopropenone (DPC). The receptors come from a woman in her sixties or seventies with alopecia areata. Some clones in this sample may be carry-over from other donors' samples.

This clonotype was counted only a few times. The gene calls are TRBV5-1 and TRBJ2-3; possible D gene TRBD1, 5 bases. Germline V gene lookup returns CDR1 SGHRS and CDR2 YFSETQ. This CDR3 region has 14 residues. The germline V and J ends were trimmed by 5 bases and 0 bases, with 10 bases remaining between them. The CDR3 DNA follows: TGCGCCAGCAGTACCGACAGAAGCACAGATACGCAGTATTTT. Translation: CASSTDRSTDTQYF.

The V gene is TRBV7-6, the J gene TRBJ2-2, with 8 positions matching TRBD1. CDR3 length: 16 amino acids. After removal of 1 base from V and 0 bases from J, the junction contained 1 base not matched to a gene. Germline V gene data show CDR1 as SGHVS and CDR2 as FNYEAQ. The CDR3 protein is CASSLGTGTNTGELFF. The CDR3 coding sequence is TGTGCCAGCAGCTTAGGGACAGGGACGAACACCGGGGAGCTGTTTTTT.

This clonotype was counted ten times or more. The V call is TRBV12-3 or TRBV12-4, the J call TRBJ2-2; TRBD1 aligns across 8 bases. Germline trimming cut 6 bases from V and 4 bases from J; bases unmatched to any gene: 4. This CDR3 comprises 14 residues. CDR3 region: CASRDRAGTGELFF. CDR3 nucleotides: TGTGCCAGCAGGGACAGGGCGGGCACCGGGGAGCTGTTTTTT.

This clonotype was recorded many times. The chain joins TRBV11-2 to TRBJ2-3, with a tentative D call TRBD2 (6 bases). Trimming took 5 bases from V and 10 from J, leaving 22 bases between them. Germline-derived CDR1 and CDR2 are SGHAT and FQNNGV. CDR3 length equals 15 residues. The DNA for the CDR3 is TGTGCCAGCAGCAGGGAATTGGCGGGACTCCGCGCGCAGTATTTT. As protein: CASSRELAGLRAQYF.

This clonotype was seen more than once but under ten times. This chain uses TRBV5-5 with TRBJ2-1, with 7 bases fitting TRBD2. CDR1 and CDR2 from the germline V gene are SGHKS and YYEKEE (reference sequence). Trimming removed 6 bases from V and 9 bases from J; junction bases left unmatched: 15. This CDR3 is built from 15 residues. The CDR3 region has the DNA TGTGCCAGCACCCGCGGGAGCGGGCTGGGCGGTGAGCAGTTCTTC. Translated, it gives CASTRGSGLGGEQFF.

This clonotype was seen repeatedly, ten times or more. This chain joins TRBV29-1 and TRBJ2-7; 11 positions match TRBD2. The CDR3 is made up of 18 amino acids. In germline, CDR1 is SQVTM, CDR2 ANQGSEA. V shed 7 bases, J shed 6 bases, and the junction held 23 bases outside the gene matches. The CDR3 protein is CSAASWISGGAGVSEQYF. The CDR3 nucleotides are TGCAGCGCCGCCTCCTGGATTAGCGGGGGGGCCGGGGTCAGCGAGCAGTACTTC.

This clonotype came up many times. This chain connects TRBV3-1 to TRBJ2-2; no clear D gene. This CDR3 comprises 13 residues. CDR1 LGHDT and CDR2 YNNKEL come from the germline V gene (reference sequence). Deletions cut 2 bases from V and 7 bases from J, with 8 bases between. The CDR3 sequence is CASSQRRDGELFF. CDR3 nucleotides: TGTGCCAGCAGCCAAAGAAGGGACGGGGAGCTGTTTTTT.

This clonotype was seen at least ten times. The chain combines TRBV20-1 with TRBJ1-5; 7 positions agree with TRBD1. The germline gives CDR1 DFQATT, CDR2 SNEGSKA (reference sequence). Unmatched junction bases numbered 13, after V lost 6 bases and J lost 5 bases. There are 15 residues in the CDR3. The CDR3 sequence: CSAGRGMIGDQPQHF. CDR3 sequence (DNA): TGCAGTGCCGGCAGGGGGATGATTGGGGATCAGCCCCAGCATTTT.

This clonotype was seen a handful of times. This chain joins TRBV5-4 and TRBJ2-5, with D tentatively TRBD2 (7 bases). V dropped 0 bases and J dropped 2 bases, with 17 bases sitting between them. This CDR3 is built from 17 residues. In germline, CDR1 is SGHNT, CDR2 YYREEE (reference sequence). The CDR3 region is CASSLGGQLALQETQYF. In DNA form, the CDR3 reads TGTGCCAGCAGCTTGGGGGGGCAACTAGCGTTGCAAGAGACCCAGTACTTC.

This clonotype was detected once. The J gene is TRBJ2-1, the V gene TRBV6-4; tentative D call: TRBD1 (5 bases). The CDR3 is made up of 13 amino acids. V lost 6 bases, J lost 9 bases, and 15 bases lay in between. CDR1 and CDR2 from the germline V gene are MRHNA and SNTAGT. CDR3 residues: CASSPSRVGEQFF. The DNA for the CDR3 is TGTGCCAGCAGCCCAAGCAGGGTTGGTGAGCAGTTCTTC.

This clonotype was recorded many times. This chain joins TRBV5-4 and TRBJ2-3; D could derive from TRBD1 or TRBD2 (5 bases each). The CDR3 is made up of 15 amino acids. The V and J ends lost 2 bases and 1 base respectively, with 11 bases between them. Per germline, CDR1 SGHNT and CDR2 YYREEE (reference sequence). CDR3 in DNA: TGTGCCAGCAGCTTTTTTGGGACCCGCACAGATACGCAGTATTTT. This codes for CASSFFGTRTDTQYF.

This clonotype showed up just a few times. V usage is TRBV7-2 and J usage is TRBJ2-3; 7 bases are shared with TRBD2. The J segment lost 2 bases and the V segment lost 2 bases, leaving 7 bases of the junction unmatched. The germline CDR1 and CDR2 sequences are SGHTA and FQGNSA. This CDR3 spans 16 amino acids. The CDR3 nucleotides are TGTGCCAGCAGCTTAATAGCGGGTCTACTCACAGATACGCAGTATTTT. This codes for CASSLIAGLLTDTQYF.

This clonotype was seen ten or more times. V and J are TRBV7-3 and TRBJ2-6; D uncertain. Trimming cost V 4 bases and J 3 bases, with 10 bases left between them. In germline, CDR1 is SGHTA, CDR2 FQGTGA. This CDR3 has 15 residues. CDR3 sequence (DNA): TGTGCCAGCAGCTCAAAGTTCGGTGGGGCCAACGTCCTGACTTTC. Translating it yields CASSSKFGGANVLTF. The complete variable domain, with remaining parts taken from reference TRBV7-3 and TRBJ2-6, reads GAGVSQTPSNKVTEKGKYVELRCDPISGHTALYWYRQSLGQGPEFLIYFQGTGAADDSGLPNDRFFAVRPEGSVSTLKIQRTERGDSAVYLCASSSKFGGANVLTFGAGSRLTVL.

This clonotype was detected ten times or more. V usage is TRBV4-1 and J usage is TRBJ2-7; tentative D call: TRBD2 (5 bases). Deletions cut 1 base from V and 3 bases from J, with 10 bases between. Germline V gene sequence: CDR1 MGHRA, CDR2 YSYEKL. CDR3 length equals 14 residues. Here the CDR3 reads CASSQVISVYEQYF. The CDR3 DNA is TGCGCCAGCAGCCAAGTTATTAGCGTCTACGAGCAGTACTTC.

This clonotype has at least ten counts. V and J are TRBV12-3 or TRBV12-4 and TRBJ2-7, with D unclear. The CDR3 runs to 15 residues. V gave up 7 bases and J gave up 0 bases, with 16 bases separating them. The CDR3 sequence is CASTSSAHISYEQYF. DNA for the CDR3: TGTGCCAGCACCTCCAGTGCCCACATCTCCTACGAGCAGTACTTC.

V is TRBV9 and J is TRBJ1-6, with D possibly matching TRBD1 (5 bases). CDR3 length: 14 amino acids. CDR1 is SGDLS and CDR2 is YYNGEE in the germline V gene. The germline V and J ends were trimmed by 0 bases and 9 bases, with 10 bases remaining between them. The CDR3 loop reads CASSVGQGPSPLHF. DNA of the CDR3: TGTGCCAGCAGCGTAGGGCAGGGTCCTTCACCCCTCCACTTT.